The next 3 T cell receptor beta chains were all read from a single sample in a study of blood T cell repertoires in COVID-19. This table comes from immunoSEQ multiplex PCR, and its TCRdb copy is limited to in-frame clones, with some not included. The top ten clones hold over 2.5% of a sample with roughly 200,000 clones, approximately 85% of them seen once. Sequenced input: peripheral blood. These receptors came from a man aged 55 to 70 with acute or convalescent COVID-19.

The V gene is TRBV5-1, the J gene TRBJ1-1, with D tentatively TRBD1 (6 bases). The CDR3 has 15 amino acids. Germline V lookup: CDR1 SGHRS, CDR2 YFSETQ. Trimming took off 0 bases at V and 1 base at J, with 10 bases between the two ends. CDR3 sequence (DNA): TGCGCCAGCAGCTTGGTGGGGGACAAGAACACTGAAGCTTTCTTT. As protein: CASSLVGDKNTEAFF.

The chain links TRBV9 to TRBJ1-6; possible D gene TRBD1, 6 bases. Deletions cut 5 bases from V and 3 bases from J, with 15 bases between. Germline V lookup: CDR1 SGDLS, CDR2 YYNGEE. The CDR3 sequence is 16 residues long. In nucleotides, the CDR3 is TGTGCCAGCAGTGATGACAGGCACGGCTATAATTCACCCCTCCACTTT. It specifies CASSDDRHGYNSPLHF.

This chain joins TRBV24-1 and TRBJ2-6, with no clear D. Germline assignment: CDR1 KGHDR and CDR2 SFDVKD. The CDR3 spans 15 residues. V gave up 3 bases and J gave up 0 bases, with 5 bases separating them. This CDR3 reads CATSDERSGANVLTF. CDR3 coding DNA: TGTGCCACCAGTGATGAGCGCTCTGGGGCCAACGTCCTGACTTTC.